This is a list of T cell receptor beta chains from one sample in a study of T cells after yellow fever vaccination. TCRdb re-called the 5' RACE reads with MiXCR, one entry per CDR3 protein. The table has around 250,000 distinct CDR3 sequences, around 5.2% seen once; the top ten hold 2.5% to 4%. The sample consisted of CD4+ T cells sorted from PBMCs, taken on the day of the yellow fever booster vaccination. These receptors all stem from a man aged 18-30 years who received the YFV17D yellow fever vaccine. The CDR3 runs from the conserved cysteine through the conserved F or W. D genes are given only for firm matches. Only some rows state a clone size, as once, few, many or a class for expanded clones.

abundance: NA
d_gene: NA
v_gene: TRBV28
j_gene: TRBJ2-5
CDR3aa: CASSFQAREETQYF
CDR3nt: TGTGCCAGCAGTTTTCAGGCCAGGGAAGAGACCCAGTACTTC

abundance: few
d_gene: TRBD2
v_gene: TRBV18
j_gene: TRBJ2-3
CDR3aa: CASSPPLAGGTDTQYF
CDR3nt: TGTGCCAGCTCGCCACCCCTAGCGGGGGGCACAGATACGCAGTATTTT

abundance: many
d_gene: NA
v_gene: TRBV10-3
j_gene: TRBJ1-1
CDR3aa: CASKLGRGINNTEAFF
CDR3nt: TGTGCCAGCAAATTGGGACGGGGGATCAATAACACTGAAGCTTTCTTT

abundance: few
d_gene: NA
v_gene: TRBV5-6
j_gene: TRBJ2-5
CDR3aa: CASSPTAGTQYF
CDR3nt: TGTGCCAGCAGCCCAACGGCCGGGACCCAGTACTTC

abundance: many
d_gene: TRBD1
v_gene: TRBV5-1
j_gene: TRBJ2-5
CDR3aa: CASSLWDRGLETQYF
CDR3nt: TGCGCCAGCAGCTTGTGGGACAGGGGGCTAGAGACCCAGTACTTC

abundance: many
d_gene: NA
v_gene: TRBV29-1
j_gene: TRBJ2-3
CDR3aa: CSVKGRVSDTQYF
CDR3nt: TGCAGCGTTAAAGGCAGGGTTTCAGATACGCAGTATTTT

abundance: few
d_gene: NA
v_gene: TRBV7-2
j_gene: TRBJ2-7
CDR3aa: CASSFRVGGDYEQYF
CDR3nt: TGTGCCAGCAGCTTCCGGGTTGGAGGCGACTACGAGCAGTACTTC

abundance: many
d_gene: TRBD2
v_gene: TRBV5-5
j_gene: TRBJ2-5
CDR3aa: CASSLVAGNQETQYF
CDR3nt: TGTGCCAGCAGCTTGGTAGCGGGGAACCAAGAGACCCAGTACTTC

abundance: NA
d_gene: TRBD2
v_gene: TRBV25-1
j_gene: TRBJ2-1
CDR3aa: CASSEGVAGVKEQFF
CDR3nt: TGTGCCAGCAGTGAAGGGGTAGCGGGGGTAAAAGAGCAGTTCTTC

abundance: few
d_gene: TRBD1
v_gene: TRBV27
j_gene: TRBJ1-5
CDR3aa: CASRAGQGLYSNQPQHF
CDR3nt: TGTGCCAGCAGGGCCGGACAGGGACTTTATAGCAATCAGCCCCAGCATTTT

abundance: many
d_gene: NA
v_gene: TRBV5-5
j_gene: TRBJ2-3
CDR3aa: CASSLVSGSADTQYF
CDR3nt: TGTGCCAGCAGCTTGGTCAGCGGGTCCGCAGATACGCAGTATTTT

abundance: few
d_gene: NA
v_gene: TRBV20-1
j_gene: TRBJ1-5
CDR3aa: CSARKRVGWDQPQHF
CDR3nt: TGCAGTGCTAGAAAGAGGGTGGGGTGGGATCAGCCCCAGCATTTT

abundance: NA
d_gene: NA
v_gene: TRBV5-6
j_gene: TRBJ2-1
CDR3aa: CASSLWGGPVEQFF
CDR3nt: TGTGCCAGCAGCTTGTGGGGGGGGCCGGTTGAGCAGTTCTTC

abundance: NA
d_gene: NA
v_gene: TRBV3-1
j_gene: TRBJ1-1
CDR3aa: CASSQGAVSAFF
CDR3nt: TGTGCCAGCAGCCAAGGCGCGGTTTCAGCTTTCTTT

abundance: few
d_gene: NA
v_gene: TRBV12-3/TRBV12-4
j_gene: TRBJ2-3
CDR3aa: CASSPRIEGTQYF
CDR3nt: TGTGCCAGCAGCCCTCGTATAGAGGGTACGCAGTATTTT

abundance: few
d_gene: TRBD1
v_gene: TRBV6-5
j_gene: TRBJ1-5
CDR3aa: CASRKGGTGSNQPQHF
CDR3nt: TGTGCCAGCAGAAAAGGGGGGACAGGTAGCAATCAGCCCCAGCATTTT

abundance: NA
d_gene: NA
v_gene: TRBV7-9
j_gene: TRBJ2-5
CDR3aa: CASSWGRETQYF
CDR3nt: TGTGCCAGCAGCTGGGGCCGAGAGACCCAGTACTTC

abundance: few
d_gene: TRBD1
v_gene: TRBV20-1
j_gene: TRBJ2-5
CDR3aa: CSATRQGAWETQYF
CDR3nt: TGCAGTGCAACAAGACAGGGGGCATGGGAGACCCAGTACTTC

abundance: many
d_gene: NA
v_gene: TRBV4-3
j_gene: TRBJ2-1
CDR3aa: CASSQWGYEQFF
CDR3nt: TGCGCCAGCAGCCAGTGGGGCTATGAGCAGTTCTTC

abundance: few
d_gene: TRBD1
v_gene: TRBV6-5
j_gene: TRBJ1-4
CDR3aa: CASSRTGSDEKLFF
CDR3nt: TGTGCCAGCAGTCGGACAGGGTCAGACGAAAAACTGTTTTTT

abundance: NA
d_gene: NA
v_gene: TRBV20-1
j_gene: TRBJ1-1
CDR3aa: CSASPSLFLGSEAFF
CDR3nt: TGCAGTGCTAGCCCATCCCTGTTTCTCGGCTCTGAAGCTTTCTTT

abundance: many
d_gene: NA
v_gene: TRBV28
j_gene: TRBJ2-2
CDR3aa: CASSLWQGTGELFF
CDR3nt: TGTGCCAGCAGTTTATGGCAGGGGACCGGGGAGCTGTTTTTT

abundance: NA
d_gene: TRBD2
v_gene: TRBV6-5
j_gene: TRBJ2-1
CDR3aa: CASSRLSGGAIEQFF
CDR3nt: TGTGCCAGCAGCCGACTAAGCGGGGGGGCGATTGAGCAGTTCTTC

abundance: few
d_gene: NA
v_gene: TRBV9
j_gene: TRBJ1-3
CDR3aa: CASSVDRRDTIYF
CDR3nt: TGTGCCAGCAGCGTAGATCGCCGGGACACCATATATTTT

abundance: many
d_gene: NA
v_gene: TRBV30
j_gene: TRBJ1-3
CDR3aa: CAWRRGGEAGNTIYF
CDR3nt: TGTGCCTGGAGACGTGGAGGGGAGGCTGGAAACACCATATATTTT

abundance: many
d_gene: NA
v_gene: TRBV12-3/TRBV12-4
j_gene: TRBJ2-7
CDR3aa: CASSLLWGYEQYF
CDR3nt: TGTGCCAGCAGTCTCTTATGGGGCTACGAGCAGTACTTC

abundance: few
d_gene: NA
v_gene: TRBV25-1
j_gene: TRBJ2-5
CDR3aa: CASSDRDTQYF
CDR3nt: TGTGCCAGCAGTGACCGGGACACCCAGTACTTC

abundance: many
d_gene: TRBD1
v_gene: TRBV5-1
j_gene: TRBJ2-5
CDR3aa: CASSHGAAGGETQYF
CDR3nt: TGCGCCAGCAGCCACGGGGCAGCAGGGGGAGAGACCCAGTACTTC

abundance: NA
d_gene: TRBD1
v_gene: TRBV5-1
j_gene: TRBJ1-2
CDR3aa: CASSFPDREIRGHTF
CDR3nt: TGCGCCAGCAGCTTTCCGGACAGGGAGATTCGCGGCCACACCTTC

abundance: few
d_gene: TRBD2
v_gene: TRBV20-1
j_gene: TRBJ2-7
CDR3aa: CSAGRVGYEQYF
CDR3nt: TGCAGTGCGGGGAGGGTTGGGTACGAGCAGTACTTC

abundance: few
d_gene: TRBD1
v_gene: TRBV6-5
j_gene: TRBJ1-1
CDR3aa: CASSYLPGQGDTEAFF
CDR3nt: TGTGCCAGCAGTTACCTCCCGGGACAGGGAGACACTGAAGCTTTCTTT

abundance: NA
d_gene: TRBD2
v_gene: TRBV7-2
j_gene: TRBJ2-3
CDR3aa: CASSLYRGGLTDTQYF
CDR3nt: TGTGCCAGCAGCTTATACCGGGGGGGCCTCACAGATACGCAGTATTTT

abundance: NA
d_gene: NA
v_gene: TRBV9
j_gene: TRBJ2-1
CDR3aa: CASSARRGAGGSNEQFF
CDR3nt: TGTGCCAGCAGCGCCCGGAGGGGGGCCGGAGGTAGTAATGAGCAGTTCTTC

abundance: few
d_gene: NA
v_gene: TRBV30
j_gene: TRBJ2-5
CDR3aa: CATPLFGGETQYF
CDR3nt: TGTGCCACTCCGCTCTTTGGGGGGGAGACCCAGTACTTC

abundance: NA
d_gene: NA
v_gene: TRBV15
j_gene: TRBJ2-1
CDR3aa: CATSRDLDGSYNEQFF
CDR3nt: TGTGCCACCAGCAGAGATCTAGATGGCTCCTACAATGAGCAGTTCTTC

abundance: NA
d_gene: NA
v_gene: TRBV15
j_gene: TRBJ1-1
CDR3aa: CATSIGDLGTEAFF
CDR3nt: TGTGCCACCAGCATAGGGGACCTCGGGACTGAAGCTTTCTTT

abundance: NA
d_gene: NA
v_gene: TRBV4-3
j_gene: TRBJ1-5
CDR3aa: CASSQDMRGKQPQHF
CDR3nt: TGCGCCAGCAGCCAAGATATGAGGGGTAAGCAGCCCCAGCATTTT

abundance: NA
d_gene: NA
v_gene: TRBV4-1
j_gene: TRBJ1-2
CDR3aa: CASSPLRGDVRNGYTF
CDR3nt: TGCGCCAGCAGCCCCCTGAGGGGGGACGTCCGTAATGGCTACACCTTC

abundance: NA
d_gene: NA
v_gene: TRBV7-8
j_gene: TRBJ1-5
CDR3aa: CASSSDNNLQPQHF
CDR3nt: TGTGCCAGCAGCTCGGACAACAACCTTCAGCCCCAGCATTTT

abundance: NA
d_gene: TRBD1
v_gene: TRBV3-1
j_gene: TRBJ2-7
CDR3aa: CASSPGQEASYEQYF
CDR3nt: TGTGCCAGCAGCCCCGGACAGGAAGCCTCCTACGAGCAGTACTTC

abundance: many
d_gene: NA
v_gene: TRBV7-9
j_gene: TRBJ2-3
CDR3aa: CASSLAKDRDTQYF
CDR3nt: TGTGCCAGCAGCTTAGCGAAAGATCGGGATACGCAGTATTTT

abundance: NA
d_gene: NA
v_gene: TRBV6-6
j_gene: TRBJ1-2
CDR3aa: CASSFSNQVPNYGYTF
CDR3nt: TGTGCCAGCAGTTTCTCAAACCAGGTTCCTAACTATGGCTACACCTTC

abundance: NA
d_gene: NA
v_gene: TRBV30
j_gene: TRBJ2-5
CDR3aa: CAWSVLAEETQYF
CDR3nt: TGTGCCTGGAGTGTACTGGCGGAAGAGACCCAGTACTTC

abundance: many
d_gene: TRBD1
v_gene: TRBV20-1
j_gene: TRBJ1-2
CDR3aa: CSARDQGDYGYTF
CDR3nt: TGCAGTGCTAGAGACCAGGGGGACTATGGCTACACCTTC

abundance: many
d_gene: NA
v_gene: TRBV18
j_gene: TRBJ2-5
CDR3aa: CASSPSYLEETQYF
CDR3nt: TGTGCCAGCTCACCATCTTATCTAGAAGAGACCCAGTACTTC

abundance: few
d_gene: NA
v_gene: TRBV3-1
j_gene: TRBJ1-4
CDR3aa: CASSQDGRRGAIEKLFF
CDR3nt: TGTGCCAGCAGCCAAGATGGAAGGCGGGGGGCAATTGAAAAACTGTTTTTT

abundance: few
d_gene: NA
v_gene: TRBV2
j_gene: TRBJ2-6
CDR3aa: CASSELGLISGANVLTF
CDR3nt: TGTGCCAGCAGTGAATTGGGACTGATCTCTGGGGCCAACGTCCTGACTTTC

abundance: many
d_gene: NA
v_gene: TRBV7-8
j_gene: TRBJ2-1
CDR3aa: CASSRRGTTSSYNEQFF
CDR3nt: TGTGCCAGCAGCCGTAGAGGGACAACTAGCTCCTACAATGAGCAGTTCTTC

abundance: NA
d_gene: TRBD1
v_gene: TRBV5-1
j_gene: TRBJ2-1
CDR3aa: CASSFRDRGLDEQFF
CDR3nt: TGCGCCAGCAGCTTCCGGGACAGGGGATTAGATGAGCAGTTCTTC

abundance: few
d_gene: NA
v_gene: TRBV29-1
j_gene: TRBJ2-5
CDR3aa: CSVGGVGETQYF
CDR3nt: TGCAGCGTTGGGGGTGTTGGAGAGACCCAGTACTTC

abundance: many
d_gene: TRBD2
v_gene: TRBV10-3
j_gene: TRBJ2-3
CDR3aa: CAISEGLAGSTDTQYF
CDR3nt: TGTGCCATCAGTGAGGGGCTAGCGGGGTCCACAGATACGCAGTATTTT

abundance: NA
d_gene: TRBD2
v_gene: TRBV2
j_gene: TRBJ2-1
CDR3aa: CASRPGLAGGSSYNEQFF
CDR3nt: TGTGCCAGCAGGCCGGGACTAGCGGGGGGAAGCTCCTACAATGAGCAGTTCTTC

abundance: many
d_gene: NA
v_gene: TRBV7-9
j_gene: TRBJ1-1
CDR3aa: CASSPLGNTEAFF
CDR3nt: TGTGCCAGCAGCCCTCTAGGGAACACTGAAGCTTTCTTT